The sample holds a few counts of the clone carrying this T cell receptor beta chain. What it binds is unknown. The CDR3 has 15 residues. Germline CDR1 reads MDHEN; CDR2 reads SYDVKM. V was pared by 8 bases and J by 4 bases, with 18 bases between. The PCR contained 60 Vbeta and 13 Jbeta primers. Assay: immunoSEQ multiplex PCR; the TCRdb copy retains only in-frame clones and omits some. The top ten hold 2.9% of the sample, which has 120,000 or so clones, 17% seen once. This entry belongs to a study of cytomegalovirus exposure and HLA in healthy donors. For the study at large: An earlier analysis identified approximately 120 million unique TCR beta sequences in 150 million to 200 million T cells.

General observations from the study: Accurate predictions that matched the HLA-A and HLA-B alleles of most subjects were reportedly made from TCR beta sequences. While the bulk of TCR sequences proved rare, some public TCRs turned up in many donors.

The sequencing input was PBMCs. This clonotype originated in a female donor in good health and CMV-seropositive. This chain joins TRBV28 and TRBJ1-5, with D hard to call. CDR3 in amino acids: CASDSKMFGNQPQHF. The CDR3 DNA is TGTGCCAGCGACTCGAAGATGTTTGGAAATCAGCCCCAGCATTTT.